What follows are 21 T cell receptor beta chains derived from one specimen sequenced in a study of T cell responses to AZD1222 COVID-19 vaccine. The repertoire was sequenced with immunoSEQ multiplex PCR; TCRdb's copy has only in-frame clones and lacks some. There are some 140,000 clones in the sample; around 89% occur only once, and roughly a tenth lies in the top ten. Sequences were derived from peripheral blood, sampled 28 days after the second AZD1222 dose. These receptors originate from an adult who received the AZD1222 COVID-19 vaccine.

The chain combines TRBV12-3 or TRBV12-4 with TRBJ2-1; D gene ambiguous. V was cut by 1 base and J by 9 bases, with 4 bases left in between. The CDR3 is made up of 11 amino acids. As DNA, the CDR3 is TGTGCCAGCAGTTTAGACTTTGAGCAGTTCTTC. Translating gives CASSLDFEQFF.

The chain combines TRBV6-5 with TRBJ1-6; no definite D call. The CDR3 is made up of 15 amino acids. CDR1 is MNHEY, CDR2 SVGAGI, per germline. V was shortened by 0 bases and J by 7 bases, with 10 bases between the two germline ends. As DNA, the CDR3 is TGTGCCAGCAGTTACTCTGTTGGGAGGAATTCACCCCTCCACTTT. Protein: CASSYSVGRNSPLHF.

This chain links TRBV19 with TRBJ1-3, with D possibly being TRBD1 (6 bases). Trimming left V 8 bases short and J 3 bases short, with 11 bases between. Germline CDR1 LNHDA, CDR2 SQIVND (reference sequence). The CDR3 spans 13 residues. The CDR3 reads CASQQGFGNTIYF. In nucleotides, the CDR3 is TGTGCCAGTCAACAGGGTTTTGGAAACACCATATATTTT.

The V and J genes are TRBV6-5 and TRBJ1-5; a weak D match, TRBD1 (5 bases). CDR1 is MNHEY and CDR2 is SVGAGI in the germline V gene. Between the trimmed V and J ends, which lost 8 bases and 3 bases, there was a span of 11 bases. The length of the CDR3 is 13 residues. The CDR3 DNA follows: TGTGCCAGCCAAAGGGGTAACAATCAGCCCCAGCATTTT. Its protein product is CASQRGNNQPQHF.

The V call is TRBV30, the J call TRBJ1-5; a weak D match, TRBD1 (5 bases). The length of the CDR3 is 13 residues. V lost 0 bases and J 9 bases, leaving 12 bases between the germline ends. From germline, CDR1 is GTSNPN and CDR2 SVGIG (reference sequence). The CDR3 bases are TGTGCCTGGAGTGTCGGGGGGTTAGGGCCCCAGCATTTT. Translated, it gives CAWSVGGLGPQHF.

This chain uses TRBV6-5 with TRBJ1-2, with TRBD1 as a possible D gene (5 bases). Trimming cost V 2 bases and J 3 bases, with 16 bases left between them. Germline-derived CDR1 and CDR2 are MNHEY and SVGAGI. CDR3 size: 16 residues. In nucleotides, the CDR3 is TGTGCCAGCAGTTACCAGCGGGAAGGGGAAGACTATGGCTACACCTTC. This sequence encodes CASSYQREGEDYGYTF.

The chain combines TRBV30 with TRBJ1-2; the D is unclear. Germline V CDR1 and CDR2: GTSNPN, SVGIG (reference sequence). Trimming took 4 bases from V and 13 from J, leaving 16 bases between them. The CDR3 runs to 11 residues. CDR3 DNA: TGTGCCTGGACAATTACGGATTTCTGCACCTTC. Amino acids: CAWTITDFCTF.

This clone is a singleton in its sample. The rearrangement links TRBV27 to TRBJ1-5; D is perhaps TRBD1 (6 bases). The V and J ends lost 5 bases and 7 bases respectively, with 12 bases between them. Germline V gene sequence: CDR1 MNHEY, CDR2 SMNVEV (reference sequence). This CDR3 spans 13 amino acids. The DNA of the CDR3 is TGTGCCAGCAGTAGTACAGGGATCCAGCCCCAGCATTTT. It yields the protein CASSSTGIQPQHF.

This chain uses TRBV27 with TRBJ2-7; 7 nucleotides line up with TRBD1. This CDR3 contains 15 residues. Germline lookup yields CDR1 MNHEY and CDR2 SMNVEV (reference sequence). The V and J ends lost 3 bases and 6 bases, in that order; junction bases with no gene match: 11. The CDR3 sequence is CASSFTTGSLGEQYF. CDR3 bases: TGTGCCAGCAGTTTCACGACAGGGTCGCTGGGCGAGCAGTACTTC.

This chain joins TRBV27 and TRBJ2-2; a weak D match, TRBD2 (5 bases). The CDR3 runs to 16 residues. The germline V gene has CDR1 MNHEY and CDR2 SMNVEV (reference sequence). Trimming removed 1 base at V and 4 bases at J, with 13 bases between. CDR3 in amino acids: CASSLFPSRATGELFF. The CDR3 DNA reads as TGTGCCAGCAGTTTATTTCCATCGAGGGCCACCGGGGAGCTGTTTTTT.

The J gene is TRBJ1-2, the V gene TRBV4-1, with a tentative D call TRBD1 (6 bases). V gave up 2 bases and J gave up 0 bases, with 16 bases separating them. Germline V gene lookup returns CDR1 MGHRA and CDR2 YSYEKL. The CDR3 covers 17 residues. The CDR3 DNA reads TGCGCCAGCAGCCAAATGAACAGGGATCCAACTAACTATGGCTACACCTTC. Residues: CASSQMNRDPTNYGYTF.

The J gene is TRBJ2-7, the V gene TRBV11-3, with D tentatively TRBD2 (5 bases). The CDR3 sequence is 13 residues long. From germline, CDR1 is SGHNT and CDR2 YENEEA. V lost 5 bases and J lost 5, with 13 bases in between. The chain's CDR3 is CASSLTFGNEQYF. Here the CDR3 DNA reads TGTGCCAGCAGCCTCACCTTCGGGAACGAGCAGTACTTC.

The CDR3 loop is CASSLPGTLPDTQYF. CDR3 nucleotides: TGTGCCAGCAGCCTGCCCGGGACCCTCCCAGATACGCAGTATTTT. The genes are TRBV3-1 (or the pseudogene TRBV3-2) and TRBJ2-3; D is perhaps TRBD1 or TRBD2 (5 bases each). This CDR3 contains 15 residues. V was clipped by 4 bases and J by 4 bases, with 15 bases between them. Germline V CDR1 and CDR2: LGHDT, YNNKEL (reference sequence).

This chain connects TRBV5-1 to TRBJ2-5; D is ambiguous. The germline V gene has CDR1 SGHRS and CDR2 YFSETQ. CDR3 length equals 16 residues. V dropped 0 bases and J dropped 0 bases, with 12 bases sitting between them. CDR3 loop: CASSLGWGQYQETQYF. The CDR3, as DNA: TGCGCCAGCAGCTTGGGTTGGGGTCAATACCAAGAGACCCAGTACTTC.

The CDR3 DNA is TGTGCCAGCAGCCTGGAGACAAACTATGGCTACACCTTC. This gives the protein CASSLETNYGYTF. The V gene is TRBV3-1 (or the pseudogene TRBV3-2), the J gene TRBJ1-2, with D unresolved. Germline V gives CDR1 LGHDT, CDR2 YNNKEL (reference sequence). Trimming took 4 bases from V and 2 from J, leaving 8 bases between them. The CDR3 spans 13 residues.

The genes are TRBV24-1 and TRBJ2-1, with 9 bases lining up with TRBD1. Germline CDR1 and CDR2: KGHDR and SFDVKD. Trimming took 2 bases from V and 7 from J; bases not matched to a gene: 5. The CDR3 spans 15 residues. CDR3 bases: TGTGCCACCAGTGATTCCGGGACAGGGTGGAATGAGCAGTTCTTC. Translating gives CATSDSGTGWNEQFF.

J is TRBJ2-7 and V is TRBV30, with D perhaps matching TRBD1 or TRBD2 (5 bases each). The germline CDR1 and CDR2 sequences are GTSNPN and SVGIG (reference sequence). V was clipped by 4 bases and J by 0 bases, with 16 bases between them. This CDR3 has 15 amino acids. The CDR3 here is CAWTPGTTSSYEQYF. The CDR3 nucleotides are TGTGCCTGGACTCCCGGGACGACAAGCTCCTACGAGCAGTACTTC.

This clone was picked up one time. V and J are TRBV4-2 and TRBJ2-1; TRBD1 or TRBD2 may be the D gene (5 bases each). Germline V gene sequence: CDR1 LGHNA, CDR2 YNFKEQ. V lost 1 base, J lost 5 bases, and 9 bases lay in between. CDR3 length equals 14 residues. CDR3 in amino acids: CASSQGRGDNEQFF. The CDR3, as DNA: TGTGCCAGCAGCCAAGGTAGAGGGGACAATGAGCAGTTCTTC.

This clone showed up just once. The rearrangement links TRBV4-1 to TRBJ1-1; D is unclear. With 4 bases removed from V and 5 bases from J, the gap between germline ends came to 8 bases. The germline gives CDR1 MGHRA, CDR2 YSYEKL. This CDR3 spans 12 amino acids. CDR3 sequence reads: CASSLMGTEAFF. For the CDR3, the DNA is TGCGCCAGCAGCCTCATGGGGACTGAAGCTTTCTTT.

This clone occurred once. The chain has TRBV20-1 and TRBJ1-1; 9 bases align to TRBD1. Germline CDR1 DFQATT, CDR2 SNEGSKA (reference sequence). This CDR3 comprises 14 residues. J gave up 4 bases and V 3 bases, and 6 bases lay outside the gene matches. CDR3 sequence (DNA): TGCAGTGCTAGTCTGACAGGGGGGTCCACTGAAGCTTTCTTT. Translating it yields CSASLTGGSTEAFF.

The chain carries TRBV10-1 and TRBJ2-3, with D perhaps being TRBD1 or TRBD2 (5 bases each). Germline V gives CDR1 WNHNN, CDR2 SYGVQD (reference sequence). The CDR3 has 14 residues. Between the trimmed V and J ends, which lost 8 bases and 4 bases, there was a span of 16 bases. The CDR3: CASGTGQAPDTQYF. The DNA for the CDR3 is TGCGCCAGCGGGACGGGGCAGGCCCCAGATACGCAGTATTTT.